This T cell receptor (beta chain) stems from a study of read filtering for tumor transcriptome and immune sequencing. From about 400 ng of RNA, a library with molecular barcoded alpha/delta and beta/gamma adaptors was made. TCRdb re-derived calls from the reads in MiXCR, one entry per CDR3 protein. The sample has 62,000 or so distinct CDR3 sequences; 20% to 25% are singletons. From germline, CDR1 is SGHNT and CDR2 YYREEE (reference sequence). CDR3 size: 16 residues. Trimming pared 0 bases from V and 3 bases from J, leaving 15 bases between. The receptor comes from a donor aged 40 or over with multiple myeloma. V and J are TRBV5-4 and TRBJ1-1; D is unclear. Source material: a population of CD138-negative cells sorted from bone marrow. CDR3: CASSLGPNRGDTEAFF. The CDR3 region has the DNA TGTGCCAGCAGCTTGGGACCCAACAGAGGTGACACTGAAGCTTTCTTT.